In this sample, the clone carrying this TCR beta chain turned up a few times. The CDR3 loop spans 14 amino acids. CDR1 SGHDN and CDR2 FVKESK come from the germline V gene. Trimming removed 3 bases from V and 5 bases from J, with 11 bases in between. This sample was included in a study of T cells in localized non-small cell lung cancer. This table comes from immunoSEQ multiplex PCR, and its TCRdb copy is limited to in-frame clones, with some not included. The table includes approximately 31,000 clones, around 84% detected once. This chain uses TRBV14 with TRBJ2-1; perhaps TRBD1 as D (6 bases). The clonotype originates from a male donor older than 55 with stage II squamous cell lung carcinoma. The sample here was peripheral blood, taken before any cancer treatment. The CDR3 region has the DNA TGTGCCAGCAGCCATGGGGGCCCTCACAATGAGCAGTTCTTC. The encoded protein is CASSHGGPHNEQFF.